The text below deals with one T cell receptor (beta chain). Its specificity is not known. The data derive from a study of T cells in Graves' hyperthyroidism and ophthalmopathy. Study-wide results and limits: Blood also showed most of the thyroid clonotypes that were expanded above 0.001. Ophthalmopathy cases were set apart from stable hyperthyroidism by a 13 V-J model.

Trimming took 5 bases from V and 3 from J, leaving 11 bases between them. Germline-derived CDR1 and CDR2 are SGHVS and FQNEAQ. The CDR3 loop spans 14 amino acids. Out of approximately 10 ml of fresh peripheral blood came the PBMCs. Amplified regions were TCR beta CDR3 sequences from RNA transcripts. The primer set for the first-round RT-PCR of the TCR CDR3 was HTBI. MiXCR, run by TCRdb on the multiplex PCR reads, gives a single entry per CDR3 protein. The sample lists roughly 800,000 distinct CDR3 sequences; 38% were seen once. The rearrangement links TRBV7-8 to TRBJ1-5, with D possibly being TRBD1 (6 bases). This receptor was identified in a man in his late teens or twenties with Graves' hyperthyroidism. The sequencing sample was made of blood. Here the CDR3 reads CASSGGQNNQPQHF. The CDR3 bases are TGTGCCAGCAGCGGAGGACAGAACAATCAGCCCCAGCATTTT. Drawing the rest from reference TRBV7-8 and TRBJ1-5, the complete variable domain is GAGVSQSPRYKVAKRGQDVALRCDPISGHVSLFWYQQALGQGPEFLTYFQNEAQLDKSGLPSDRFFAERPEGSVSTLKIQRTQQEDSAVYLCASSGGQNNQPQHFGDGTRLSIL.